This T cell receptor beta chain comes out of a study of cytomegalovirus exposure and HLA in healthy donors (dated by TCRdb to 2016 to 2017). Looking at the study overall: In an earlier analysis of 587 of the donors, approximately 300 Gb of sequence data and 117 million unique TCR beta sequences from 180 million or so T cells were reported. An early release covering 550 to 700 HLA-typed donors comprised about 300 gigabases of sequencing data and roughly 85 million unique TCR sequences. Of the roughly 400 genotyped donors, about 80% fell in the genetic ancestry cluster associated with self-reported Caucasian donors. The study aimed to test whether cataloging public T cell receptors could reveal signatures of past pathogen exposure. The study profiled the T cell repertoires of fewer than 850 subjects by immunosequencing and related them to cytomegalovirus serostatus. Along with the roughly 670-subject first cohort, a separate validation cohort of over a hundred different subjects was used. To predict cytomegalovirus infection status, the study combined high-throughput TCR immunosequencing, statistical association of individual TCRs with disease status, and machine learning. In a later analysis, previously published TCR beta repertoires from several hundred donors were re-analyzed and high-resolution HLA genotyping was added so that TCR occurrence patterns could be studied. Rather than drawing on any new phenotypic data, the later analysis identified candidate immune exposures from TCR beta sequences and the way those sequences occurred across donors. In an earlier analysis of over 550 of the donors, high-throughput TCR beta sequencing was used to judge whether each TCR beta V gene segment behaved as functional or pseudogenic. Donor age, sex, ethnicity and CMV serostatus were compiled together with the repertoire data. A later genetic analysis used genome-wide SNP genotypes for 398 of the 666 donors, treating that subset as a discovery cohort. Every discovery cohort repertoire had been produced on one sequencing platform. Class I and class II HLA loci were covered by the typing at four-digit resolution. The number of donors typed differed by locus, with 629-630 for A, B, C, DRB1 and DQB1, 522 for DQA1, nearly 610 for DPA1, and 450 to 480 for DPB1. Roughly five DR-DQ haplotypes were handled as single units for association and clustering because linkage in the cohort was strong. On average, around 240,000 unique TCR beta nucleotide sequences were sequenced per donor among some 420 genotyped donors of the cohort, with roughly 18% of those sequences being non-productive. Points the paper makes about the study in general: In vitro tests confirmed that a few of the cytomegalovirus-associated TCR beta chains recognize cytomegalovirus antigens. An earlier analysis of around 600 of the donors showed that most TCR beta V segments appeared in productive rearrangements either about 87% or about 30% of the time, which broadly matched IMGT annotations. Most TCR sequences were seen in very few donors, while some public TCRs were found in many individuals. Because HLA typing was missing for some donors at each locus, association tests included only the typed subset. Roughly uniform sequencing depth across donors was assumed in presence/absence analyses, although this assumption may not hold. In a later genetic analysis, fewer N-insertions in productive TCRs were reported among donors in an Asian-associated ancestry cluster than the approximately 710-donor mean. A later analysis found that most CMV-associated TCR beta chains appeared HLA-restricted, with HLA associations seemingly driven largely by CMV exposure. The only immune exposure information available for the cohort was CMV serostatus. In a later analysis, TCR association rates were found to vary across HLA loci, with the most associated TCRs seen for DRB1 alleles and the fewest for HLA-C alleles. The classifier was reported to diagnose cytomegalovirus status with high specificity and sensitivity in both the original cohort and the validation cohort. The authors suggested that the approach could potentially be generalized to other disease states and immunological phenotypes. Because counts were too low, 15 or so rarely observed V segments, including chromosome 9 orphons, were excluded from the earlier analysis of several hundred of the donors. Correlated functional status among segregating V segments might reflect linkage disequilibrium, but an unknown experimental factor could not be ruled out. A further reported finding was that TCR beta sequences accurately predicted the HLA-A and HLA-B alleles for most subjects in the first cohort. Assigning TCR associations to individual alleles was difficult when HLA alleles, especially DR and DQ, strongly co-occurred. A later genetic analysis associated a missense DCLRE1C variant with V-gene and J-gene trimming of TCR beta chains, and an independent cohort replicated the association. Several of the top co-occurrence clusters appeared to be linked to parvovirus B19, influenza, CMV and Epstein-Barr virus, according to a later analysis. A total of around 150 TCR beta chains were listed by the study as associated with cytomegalovirus. Because the 87-base-pair reads could not distinguish some IMGT-functional V segments, including TRBV6-2 and TRBV6-3, those segments were excluded. A later analysis associated some 17,000 TCR beta sequences with specific HLA alleles at a false discovery rate of 0.05. A later analysis found that HLA-associated TCR beta chains were more clonally expanded and had lower generation probabilities than equally common non-associated chains. A cluster of highly shared sequence variants was judged likely to represent a technical artifact of the sequencing pipeline. In this cohort, only TCR beta chains were sequenced, and detectable features were limited by the absence of alpha or paired-chain data.

The cohort was made up of around 720 healthy bone marrow donors. At the time of sampling, all cohort members were nominally healthy, though unrecorded immune exposures were likely present. The donor tested CMV seropositive, placing the donor among the 289 seropositive members of the cohort. A peripheral blood sample was provided by each donor, and peripheral blood mononuclear cells were used for TCR beta sequencing. The Qiagen DNeasy Blood Extraction Kit was used to extract genomic DNA from the blood cell samples. This clone was seen only a few times. The target of this receptor is not known. Within one base of it there is no much larger clone, and no base qualities were kept. Trimming leaves V shorter by 2 bases and J shorter by 3 bases, with the junction holding 4 bases beyond the gene matches. Via the germline V gene, CDR1 is MNHNS and CDR2 SASEGT. The CDR3 numbers 15 residues from cysteine through phenylalanine. Just the 45-base CDR3 DNA is kept, in frame starting at base 1.

Libraries were built with the immunoSEQ multiplex PCR assay. The multiplex PCR relied on a mix of 60 forward primers for TCR Vbeta segments and 13 reverse primers for TCR Jbeta segments. The CDR3 region of rearranged TCR beta genes was amplified from genomic DNA with a multiplex PCR assay. Amplified TCR beta libraries were sequenced as 87-base-pair reads on the Illumina HiSeq System. From the authors' description of their analysis: A later analysis counted about 76 million unique TCR beta chains across the 650 to 800 repertoires, and 9.5 million to 11 million of these chains were shared by at least two donors. To remove PCR and sequencing errors, raw reads were error-corrected and collapsed into unique sequences using a nearest-neighbor algorithm that merged closely related sequences. To assign V, D and J gene segments, CDR3 sequences were aligned to IMGT reference sequences. For a sequence to be retained, a match of at least six nucleotides to both a V gene segment and a J gene segment was required. Rearrangements were classified as productive when the CDR3 lacked stop codons and remained in frame with V and J, and all other rearrangements were classified as non-productive. Following IMGT convention, CDR3 was defined as the stretch from the second conserved V-encoded cysteine up to the conserved J-encoded phenylalanine. In an earlier analysis of 500 to 650 of the donors, sequences lacking an unambiguous match to a single V gene segment were excluded. In an earlier analysis of roughly 600 of the donors, a V segment was called functional when productive rearrangements were above 56.7%, and segregating when the standard deviation between donors exceeded 5%. A statistical classification framework was developed to diagnose cytomegalovirus status using the catalog of TCR beta chain sequences. V and J gene assignment, in a later analysis, came from comparing TCR nucleotide sequences with IMGT/GENE-DB human TR gene sequences. In a later analysis, CDR3 sequences and most-parsimonious VDJ recombination scenarios were assigned using the TCRdist pipeline. In a later analysis, each TCR beta chain was defined by its CDR3 amino acid sequence together with its V-gene family, and reads without a unique V-gene family were excluded. To address suspected cross-contamination and a sequencing artifact, a later analysis removed some 620 highly shared, low-generation-probability nucleotide sequences. In a later analysis, a clonal expansion index was calculated for each public chain from normalized within-repertoire ranks of inferred template counts. In a later analysis, generation probabilities were computed with a VDJ recombination model fitted to out-of-frame rearrangements, and the resulting probabilities were checked against IGoR. In a later analysis, hypergeometric tests were used to score TCR-TCR, TCR-HLA and TCR-CMV co-occurrence, with a repertoire-size bias correction applied to TCR pairs. False discovery rates were estimated in a later analysis by permuting HLA or CMV assignments 20 times. In a later analysis, co-occurring TCRs were grouped using DBSCAN, with TCRdist sequence similarity added in when clustering inside HLA-allele-positive subsets. Co-occurrence clustering excluded repertoires with fewer than 30,000 or more than 120,000 public chains, plus five with anomalous nucleotide sharing. TCRdb re-hosts the immuneACCESS table, in-frame sequences only. Its copies lack some clones; in the studies checked, an unresolved V gene accounts for under half of them, and the cause for the rest is not known. That table supplies the V and J calls and clone size; D and trimming were determined from the DNA. The sample includes 110,000 to 150,000 clones, with around two thirds observed a single time. The ten largest make up roughly 1.9% of the sample.

The chain links TRBV6-1 with TRBJ2-7, with 10 central nucleotides matching TRBD1. The TCR sequence derives from an older woman in good health and CMV-seropositive. The sample was PBMCs. The DNA sequence follows: TGTGCCAGCAGTGAAAAGAGGACAGGGGGCTACGAGCAGTACTTC. Translated, it gives CASSEKRTGGYEQYF.